The next 17 T cell receptor beta chains were all read from a single sample in a study of shared clonotypes between healthy human individuals. Sequencing used immunoSEQ multiplex PCR; TCRdb keeps in-frame clones, though not all of them. The repertoire holds some 2 million clones, with over 85% as singletons. Naive CD8 populations comprised CD45RO-negative cells positively selected for CCR7, excluding terminally differentiated effector memory CD45RA+ cells. Material for sequencing was naive CD8+ T cells sorted from blood. All receptors derive from a man between 18 and 35 years old in good health.

The J gene is TRBJ1-6, the V gene TRBV7-2; D not resolved. Germline V lookup: CDR1 SGHTA, CDR2 FQGNSA. There are 16 residues in the CDR3. V was shortened by 3 bases and J by 0 bases, with 9 bases between the two germline ends. The CDR3 nucleotides are TGTGCCAGCAGCTTCTGGGTGAGCTCCTATAATTCACCCCTCCACTTT. It is translated as CASSFWVSSYNSPLHF. Filled out from reference TRBV7-2 and TRBJ1-6, the complete variable domain reads GAGVSQSPSNKVTEKGKDVELRCDPISGHTALYWYRQSLGQGLEFLIYFQGNSAPDKSGLPSDRFSAERTGGSVSTLTIQRTQQEDSAVYLCASSFWVSSYNSPLHFGNGTRLTVT.

The V and J genes are TRBV5-6 and TRBJ1-1, with 8 bases that match TRBD1. Trimming removed 0 bases from V and 3 bases from J; junction bases left unmatched: 1. CDR3 length equals 14 residues. The V gene's germline CDR1 is SGHDT and CDR2 YYEEEE. CDR3 protein: CASSLDRGDTEAFF. DNA for the CDR3: TGTGCCAGCAGCTTGGACAGGGGGGACACTGAAGCTTTCTTT. Together with reference TRBV5-6 and TRBJ1-1, the CDR3 gives the full variable domain: DAGVTQSPTHLIKTRGQQVTLRCSPKSGHDTVSWYQQALGQGPQFIFQYYEEEERQRGNFPDRFSGHQFPNYSSELNVNALLLGDSALYLCASSLDRGDTEAFFGQGTRLTVV.

A single count supports this clone. The chain is built from TRBV11-2 and TRBJ2-7; D is possibly TRBD1 or TRBD2 (5 bases each). The CDR3 extends over 14 amino acids. Germline values: CDR1 SGHAT, CDR2 FQNNGV. V lost 0 bases and J 2 bases, leaving 8 bases between the germline ends. The CDR3 spells CASSLEGRTYEQYF. Written as DNA, the CDR3 is TGTGCCAGCAGCTTAGAGGGACGGACCTACGAGCAGTACTTC.

This clone has just one count. The rearrangement links TRBV4-1 to TRBJ2-7; the D gene is possibly TRBD1 (6 bases). The CDR3 has 18 amino acids. The ends were cut back, 1 base at V and 4 bases at J, with 23 bases in the middle. CDR1 and CDR2 (germline): MGHRA, YSYEKL. The CDR3 loop reads CASSQVTLLQPGVYEQYF. The CDR3 DNA sequence: TGCGCCAGCAGCCAAGTGACGCTTTTGCAGCCAGGGGTTTACGAGCAGTACTTC.

Worth noting for this clone: This specimen includes other DNA sequences encoding the same CDR3. The genes are TRBV5-6 and TRBJ2-7; D not resolved. The CDR3 extends over 12 amino acids. With 1 base removed from V and 3 bases from J, the gap between germline ends came to 5 bases. The germline CDR1 and CDR2 sequences are SGHDT and YYEEEE. In DNA, the CDR3 is TGTGCCAGCAGCTTGCTAAACTACGAGCAGTACTTC. Amino acid sequence: CASSLLNYEQYF.

The chain employs TRBV11-2 and TRBJ2-7; TRBD2 is a possible D gene (6 bases). V lost 3 bases, J lost 3 bases, and 12 bases lay in between. Germline CDR1 and CDR2: SGHAT and FQNNGV. This CDR3 region has 14 residues. Here the CDR3 reads CASSFRDSHYEQYF. CDR3 DNA sequence: TGTGCCAGCAGCTTCCGGGACTCTCACTACGAGCAGTACTTC.

The gene calls are TRBV9 and TRBJ2-7; 13 nucleotides agree with TRBD2. Per germline, CDR1 SGDLS and CDR2 YYNGEE. This CDR3 has 16 residues. Germline trimming cut 0 bases from V and 6 bases from J; bases unmatched to any gene: 6. CDR3 DNA: TGTGCCAGCAGCGTAGACCGGACTAGCGGGAGCGCCGAGCAGTACTTC. Amino acid sequence: CASSVDRTSGSAEQYF. The whole variable domain, remainder taken from reference TRBV9 and TRBJ2-7, is DSGVTQTPKHLITATGQRVTLRCSPRSGDLSVYWYQQSLDQGLQFLIQYYNGEERAKGNILERFSAQQFPDLHSELNLSSLELGDSALYFCASSVDRTSGSAEQYFGPGTRLTVT.

V gene TRBV7-2 combines with J gene TRBJ1-5, with D possibly matching TRBD1 (6 bases). Per the germline V gene, CDR1 is SGHTA and CDR2 is FQGNSA. The V and J ends lost 0 bases and 1 base respectively, with 7 bases between them. This CDR3 has 15 amino acids. DNA for the CDR3: TGTGCCAGCAGCTTAGCCACAGGGAGCAATCAGCCCCAGCATTTT. Its translation: CASSLATGSNQPQHF.

Comment on this clone: Other DNA sequences within the sample encode an identical CDR3. The genes are TRBV27 and TRBJ2-7; no clear D. Trimming shortened V by 5 bases and J by 2 bases, and 10 bases separated the two germline ends. The CDR3 is 13 amino acids. Looked up from germline, CDR1 is MNHEY and CDR2 is SMNVEV (reference sequence). The CDR3 sequence is CASSLTATYEQYF. The CDR3 DNA reads TGTGCCAGCAGTCTTACAGCTACCTACGAGCAGTACTTC.

The chain has TRBV2 and TRBJ2-7; D not resolved. The germline CDR1 and CDR2 sequences are SNHLY and FYNNEI. Trimming left V 0 bases short and J 6 bases short, with 9 bases between. The CDR3 covers 13 residues. CDR3 in DNA: TGTGCCAGCAGTGAAGCTATTGCCGGCGAGCAGTACTTC. It translates to CASSEAIAGEQYF.

This clone was detected only once. This sequence joins TRBV9 and TRBJ2-7; D is unresolved. Germline-derived CDR1 and CDR2 are SGDLS and YYNGEE. This CDR3 is 14 amino acids long. V lost 4 bases, J lost 4 bases, and 15 bases lay in between. As DNA, the CDR3 is TGTGCCAGCAGCCAGGCAGGCAATTTTTACGAGCAGTACTTC. Translated: CASSQAGNFYEQYF.

On this clone: The germline gene is not matched at one end of the junction; a read error may be the cause. The CDR3 coding sequence is TGTGCTAGCAGCTTAGGGCAACGAGAGACCCAGTACTTC. Protein sequence: CASSLGQRETQYF. The genes are TRBV7-7 and TRBJ2-5; no firm D call. Per the germline V gene, CDR1 is SSHAT and CDR2 is FNYEAQ (reference sequence). The CDR3 spans 13 residues.

V is TRBV27 and J is TRBJ1-1, with 8 bases lining up with TRBD1. The CDR3 is 14 residues long. Germline trimming cut 6 bases from V and 4 bases from J; bases unmatched to any gene: 7. Looked up from germline, CDR1 is MNHEY and CDR2 is SMNVEV (reference sequence). The CDR3 is CASRPTGGGTEAFF. DNA for the CDR3: TGTGCCAGCAGGCCAACAGGGGGAGGCACTGAAGCTTTCTTT.

The chain recombines TRBV7-9 with TRBJ1-6, with 8 bases that match TRBD1. Per germline, CDR1 SEHNR and CDR2 FQNEAQ (reference sequence). V lost 6 bases, J lost 6 bases, and 10 bases stayed unmatched. This CDR3 contains 16 residues. For the CDR3, the DNA is TGTGCCAGCAGGGAAACCGGACAGGGTCGTAATTCACCCCTCCACTTT. As protein: CASRETGQGRNSPLHF.

This chain joins TRBV29-1 and TRBJ1-6, with D uncertain. CDR3 length equals 14 residues. Trimming cost V 7 bases and J 8 bases, with 18 bases left between them. Germline V lookup: CDR1 SQVTM, CDR2 ANQGSEA. CDR3 protein: CSAFFSDGDSPLHF. The CDR3 DNA follows: TGCAGCGCCTTCTTTAGTGACGGAGATTCACCCCTCCACTTT.

V gene TRBV27 combines with J gene TRBJ1-1; TRBD1 is a possible D gene (5 bases). CDR1 MNHEY and CDR2 SMNVEV come from the germline V gene (reference sequence). This CDR3 is built from 13 residues. Trimming removed 10 bases at V and 7 bases at J, with 19 bases between. CDR3 sequence reads: CATCWGVGFEAFF. In nucleotides, the CDR3 is TGTGCCACCTGCTGGGGGGTGGGGTTTGAAGCTTTCTTT.

This chain joins TRBV13 and TRBJ2-3; 7 nucleotides match TRBD2. The length of the CDR3 is 13 residues. Germline CDR1 and CDR2: PRHDT and FYEKMQ (reference sequence). Trimming removed 5 bases from V and 5 bases from J; junction bases left unmatched: 4. The CDR3 nucleotides read TGTGCCAGCAGCCCCTTAGCGGGAGATACGCAGTATTTT. Encoded protein: CASSPLAGDTQYF.